Below are 10 T cell receptor delta chains sequenced from a single sample in a study of gamma-delta chains in newborns, infants, children (dated by TCRdb to between 2018 and 2021). TCRdb records Illumina MiSeq as the sequencer. Public reads were reanalyzed in TCRdb with CATT, and rows carrying the same DNA were merged afterwards. Within this sample are over 2,000 delta-chain clones, with around 1.5% of them counted one time only. Clones ranked in the top ten supply approximately 35% of the sample. The material sequenced was blood. The source is a child who was a newborn, infant or young child, either healthy, febrile or measles-vaccinated (not recorded which).

By sample fraction, this clone is medium-sized. At the DNA level, this CDR3 is encoded by other sequences in the same sample as well. The chain couples TRDV2 to TRDJ1; maybe TRDD3 (6 bases). The ends were cut back, 3 bases at V and 0 bases at J, with 31 bases in the middle. CDR3 length: 21 amino acids. Germline values: CDR1 GEAIGNYY, CDR2 EKD. Written as DNA, the CDR3 is TGTGCCTGTGACTCCGGGGTACTGGGTAGAAACTTAGCACCGTACACCGATAAACTCATCTTT. Protein product: CACDSGVLGRNLAPYTDKLIF.

In this sample, this clone is medium-sized. The V gene is TRDV1, the J gene TRDJ1, with 13 bases fitting TRDD3. Germline assignment: CDR1 TSWWSYY and CDR2 QGS. Trimming took 3 bases from V and 0 from J; bases not matched to a gene: 31. The length of the CDR3 is 26 residues. In DNA, the CDR3 is TGTGCTCTTGGGGACGCACGCATTCCTCAGACCTGGTACTGGGGGATACGCCGTATGTACACCGATAAACTCATCTTT. Translating gives CALGDARIPQTWYWGIRRMYTDKLIF.

As concerns this clone: The protein that TCRdb holds for this DNA derives from a much larger clone and differs from the translated DNA at residue 12, which likely indicates a read error; the protein shown here is translated from the DNA. This chain links TRDV2 with TRDJ1; D might be TRDD3 (6 bases). The J gene was not available in TCRdb and was assigned here by matching the DNA to germline segments. Germline V CDR1 and CDR2: GEAIGNYY, EKD. V lost 3 bases to trimming and J lost 4 bases, with 23 bases between them. This CDR3 is 17 amino acids long. The CDR3 DNA is TGTGCCTGTGACGAAGCGAGGGGGTACTGGGAGGGCGATAAACTCATCTTT. Translation: CACDEARGYWEGDKLIF.

As regards this clone: This DNA's translation and the protein TCRdb lists, from a much larger clone, do not match at residue 12, likely due to a read error; the protein shown is translated from the DNA. This rearrangement joins TRDV1 to TRDJ1, with D perhaps TRDD3 (5 bases). The V end lost 1 base, the J end lost 0 bases, and 27 bases lay between the germline ends. This CDR3 has 21 residues. The germline CDR1 and CDR2 sequences are TSWWSYY and QGS. CDR3 coding DNA: TGTGCTCTTGGGGAACCTCCCGCTCCGATGGGGAATACGCCTTACACCGATAAACTCATCTTT. This codes for CALGEPPAPMGNTPYTDKLIF.

This clone was counted between two and nine times. A far more abundant clone sits one base away, making this likely a read error. The same CDR3 arises from other DNA sequences in this sample as well. The rearrangement links TRDV2 to TRDJ1; unclear D gene. Trimming cost V 3 bases and J 2 bases, with 18 bases left between them. This CDR3 is 16 amino acids long. Germline CDR1 is GEAIGNYY and CDR2 is EKD. CDR3 bases: TGTGCCTGTGACGCTCGTACTAGGGCTTCGACCGATAAACTCATCTTT. As protein: CACDARTRASTDKLIF.

With respect to this clone: This likely came from a read error, as a far larger clone is one base away. Within the sample, other DNA sequences also encode this same CDR3. The chain joins TRDV2 to TRDJ1; 8 nucleotides agree with TRDD3. Germline CDR1 and CDR2: GEAIGNYY and EKD. CDR3 length: 17 residues. Trimming removed 4 bases from V and 0 bases from J; junction bases left unmatched: 12. CDR3 amino acids: CACDTTGGFGYTDKLIF. The CDR3 DNA reads as TGTGCCTGTGATACTACTGGGGGCTTTGGGTACACCGATAAACTCATCTTT.

Details on this clone: At residue 3, TCRdb's protein disagrees with the DNA translation; the protein shown here derives from the DNA. The V gene is TRDV3, the J gene TRDJ1; 7 bases match TRDD3. Losses at the gene ends were 5 bases for V and 4 bases for J; bases not matched to a gene: 25. CDR1 and CDR2 (germline): TVYSNPD, GDNSRS (reference sequence). The CDR3 is made up of 18 amino acids. CDR3 loop: CAPTFWSGGGHTLDKLIF. The CDR3 coding sequence is TGTGCCCCAACCTTTTGGTCTGGTGGGGGACATACTCTCGATAAACTCATCTTT. Full variable domain (missing parts from reference TRDV3 and TRDJ1): CDKVTQSSPDQTVASGSEVVLLCTYDTVYSNPDLFWYRIRPDYSFQFVFYGDNSRSEGADFTQGRFSVKHILTQKAFHLVISPVRTEDSATYYCAPTFWSGGGHTLDKLIFGKGTRVTVEP.

With regard to this clone: A read error likely explains this, since a far larger clone differs by one base. This specimen includes other DNA sequences encoding the same CDR3. The V and J genes are TRDV3 and TRDJ1; TRDD3 agrees at 7 bases. There are 21 residues in the CDR3. Germline CDR1 is TVYSNPD and CDR2 is GDNSRS (reference sequence). The CDR3, as DNA: TGTGCCACCTTTTGGGCAACTGGGGACGGAACCCATTGGGACTTAACCGATAAGCTCATCTTT. The encoded protein is CATFWATGDGTHWDLTDKLIF.

Turning to this clone: This is likely an artifact of a read error, given a far larger clone one base away. At the DNA level, this CDR3 is encoded by other sequences in the same sample as well. This sequence joins TRDV1 and TRDJ1, with 10 bases matching TRDD3. From germline, CDR1 is TSWWSYY and CDR2 QGS. CDR3 size: 21 residues. The V segment lost 2 bases and the J segment 5 bases; nucleotides outside the gene matches: 23. The CDR3 sequence is CALGEVPFYWGISRSTDKLIF. In DNA form, the CDR3 reads TGTGCTCTTGGGGAAGTCCCTTTTTACTGGGGGATTTCGCGATCCACGGATAAACTCATCTTT.

This clone has more than one count but fewer than ten. One base away lies a much larger clone, so this may be a sequencing read error. V usage is TRDV1 and J usage is TRDJ1, with 7 bases fitting TRDD2. This CDR3 region has 29 residues. Per germline, CDR1 TSWWSYY and CDR2 QGS. CDR3 coding DNA: TGTGCTCTTGGGGAACTCTGGTACCTTCCTCAATTAGGTGGGGTACAGTCTAAGTACTCGCCAAAACAGACCGATAACCTCATCTTT. Protein sequence: CALGELWYLPQLGGVQSKYSPKQTDNLIF.